This paragraph covers one T cell receptor beta chain sequence. Its cognate antigen is unknown. Every donor, a Caucasian adult, lived in Nashville, Tennessee. CD4+ cells yielded CD45RA+ naive and CD45RA-negative memory subsets. The CDR3 totals 14 residues. The V end lost 6 bases, the J end lost 3 bases, and 15 bases lay between the germline ends. Per the germline V gene, CDR1 is MDHEN and CDR2 is SYDVKM. Sequenced by immunoSEQ multiplex PCR; TCRdb stores in-frame clones only, minus some. The data hold some 200,000 clones, with over 50% observed a single time. The data stem from a study of shared clonotypes between healthy human individuals. General study findings and limits: Sampling involved blood alone; tissue repertoires likely differ. Sequencing depth was expected to influence donor clonotype sharing.

The rearrangement uses TRBV28 and TRBJ2-7; D is undetermined. Sequenced material: memory CD4+ T cells sorted from blood. Subset of the sample: CD45RA-negative fraction. The sequence came from a man aged 25 to 40 in good health. CDR3 DNA: TGTGCCAGCAGCCTAAGCCCTATAAACTACGAGCAGTACTTC. Encoded protein: CASSLSPINYEQYF.